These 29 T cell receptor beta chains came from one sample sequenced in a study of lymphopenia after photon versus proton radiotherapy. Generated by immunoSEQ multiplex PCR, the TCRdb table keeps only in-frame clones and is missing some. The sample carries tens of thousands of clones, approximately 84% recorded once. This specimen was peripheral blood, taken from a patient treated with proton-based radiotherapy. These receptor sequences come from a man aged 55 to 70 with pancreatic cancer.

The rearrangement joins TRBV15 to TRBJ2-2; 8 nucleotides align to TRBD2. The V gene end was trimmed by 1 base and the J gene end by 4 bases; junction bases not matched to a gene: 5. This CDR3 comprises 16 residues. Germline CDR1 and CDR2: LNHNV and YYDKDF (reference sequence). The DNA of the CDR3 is TGTGCCACCAGCAGAGGGGGGACTAGAGTCACCGGGGAGCTGTTTTTT. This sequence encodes CATSRGGTRVTGELFF.

This CDR3 reads CASSPEEFSEAFF. The CDR3 DNA reads TGTGCCAGCTCACCAGAGGAGTTTTCCGAAGCTTTCTTT. The chain combines TRBV18 with TRBJ1-1; no reliable D call. Germline V lookup: CDR1 KGHSH, CDR2 LQKENI. Trimming shortened V by 2 bases and J by 8 bases, and 12 bases separated the two germline ends. This CDR3 region has 13 residues.

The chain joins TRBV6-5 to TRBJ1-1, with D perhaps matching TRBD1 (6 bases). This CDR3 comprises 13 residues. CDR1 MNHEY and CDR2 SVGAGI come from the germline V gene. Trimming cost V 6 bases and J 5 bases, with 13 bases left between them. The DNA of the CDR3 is TGTGCCAGCAGCCAACAGGGATTGACTGAAGCTTTCTTT. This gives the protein CASSQQGLTEAFF.

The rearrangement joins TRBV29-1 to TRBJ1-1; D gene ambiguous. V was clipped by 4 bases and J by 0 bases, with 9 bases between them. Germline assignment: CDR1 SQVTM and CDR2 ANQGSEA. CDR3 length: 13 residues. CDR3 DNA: TGCAGCGTTGGTCACGGGATGAACACTGAAGCTTTCTTT. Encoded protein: CSVGHGMNTEAFF.

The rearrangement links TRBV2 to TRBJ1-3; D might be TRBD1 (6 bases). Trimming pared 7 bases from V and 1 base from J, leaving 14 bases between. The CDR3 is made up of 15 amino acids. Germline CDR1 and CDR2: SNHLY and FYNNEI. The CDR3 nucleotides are TGTGCCAGCAAGGGGGGTTCAGGGTCTGGAAACACCATATATTTT. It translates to CASKGGSGSGNTIYF.

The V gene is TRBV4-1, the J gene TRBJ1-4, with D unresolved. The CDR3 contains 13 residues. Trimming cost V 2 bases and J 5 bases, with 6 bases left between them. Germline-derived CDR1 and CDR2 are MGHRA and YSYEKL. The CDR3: CASSQLRNEKLFF. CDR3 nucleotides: TGCGCCAGCAGCCAACTAAGAAATGAAAAACTGTTTTTT.

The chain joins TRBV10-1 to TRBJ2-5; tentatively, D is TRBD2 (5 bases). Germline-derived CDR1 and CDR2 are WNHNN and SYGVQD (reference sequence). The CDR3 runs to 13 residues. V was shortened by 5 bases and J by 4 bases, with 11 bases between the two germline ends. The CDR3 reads CASSRTGSETQYF. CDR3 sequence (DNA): TGCGCCAGCAGTCGGACGGGGTCAGAGACCCAGTACTTC.

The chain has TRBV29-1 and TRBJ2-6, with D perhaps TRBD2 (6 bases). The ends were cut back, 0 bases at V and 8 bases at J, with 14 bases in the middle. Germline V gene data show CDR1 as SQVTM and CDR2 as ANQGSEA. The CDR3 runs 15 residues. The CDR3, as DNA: TGCAGCGTTGAAGAGGGGGGAAATTCACCCAACGTCCTGACTTTC. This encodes CSVEEGGNSPNVLTF.

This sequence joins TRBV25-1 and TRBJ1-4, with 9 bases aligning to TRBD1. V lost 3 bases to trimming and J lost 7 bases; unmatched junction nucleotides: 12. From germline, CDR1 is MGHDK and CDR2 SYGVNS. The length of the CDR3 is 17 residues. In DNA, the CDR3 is TGTGCCAGCAGTGAGTCCCAGCCGGGACAGGGAACTGAAAAACTGTTTTTT. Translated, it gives CASSESQPGQGTEKLFF.

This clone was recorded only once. CDR3 region: CASSLGGGNQPQHF. The CDR3 DNA is TGCGCCAGCAGCTTGGGAGGGGGCAATCAGCCCCAGCATTTT. V and J are TRBV5-1 and TRBJ1-5; tentatively, D is TRBD1 (5 bases). Trimming stripped 0 bases from V and 2 bases from J, with 6 bases between. Germline CDR1 SGHRS, CDR2 YFSETQ. This CDR3 spans 14 amino acids. Full variable domain (rest looked up from reference TRBV5-1 and TRBJ1-5): KAGVTQTPRYLIKTRGQQVTLSCSPISGHRSVSWYQQTPGQGLQFLFEYFSETQRNKGNFPGRFSGRQFSNSRSEMNVSTLELGDSALYLCASSLGGGNQPQHFGDGTRLSIL.

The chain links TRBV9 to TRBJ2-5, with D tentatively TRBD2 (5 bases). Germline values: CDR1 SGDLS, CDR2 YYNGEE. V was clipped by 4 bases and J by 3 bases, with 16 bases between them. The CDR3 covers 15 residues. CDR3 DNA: TGTGCCAGCAGCCCACGGGGAAACGCGAAAGAGACCCAGTACTTC. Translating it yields CASSPRGNAKETQYF.

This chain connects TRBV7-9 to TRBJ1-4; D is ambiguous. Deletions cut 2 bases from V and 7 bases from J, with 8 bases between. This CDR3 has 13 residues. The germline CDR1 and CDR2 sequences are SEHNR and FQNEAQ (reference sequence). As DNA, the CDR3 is TGTGCCAGCAGCTTATCGAATAGTGAAAAACTGTTTTTT. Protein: CASSLSNSEKLFF.

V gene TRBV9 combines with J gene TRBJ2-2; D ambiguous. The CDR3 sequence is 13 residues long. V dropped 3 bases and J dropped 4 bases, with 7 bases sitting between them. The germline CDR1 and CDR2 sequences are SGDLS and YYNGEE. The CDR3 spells CASSATLTGELFF. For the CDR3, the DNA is TGTGCCAGCAGCGCAACCCTCACCGGGGAGCTGTTTTTT. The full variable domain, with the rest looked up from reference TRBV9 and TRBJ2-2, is DSGVTQTPKHLITATGQRVTLRCSPRSGDLSVYWYQQSLDQGLQFLIQYYNGEERAKGNILERFSAQQFPDLHSELNLSSLELGDSALYFCASSATLTGELFFGEGSRLTVL.

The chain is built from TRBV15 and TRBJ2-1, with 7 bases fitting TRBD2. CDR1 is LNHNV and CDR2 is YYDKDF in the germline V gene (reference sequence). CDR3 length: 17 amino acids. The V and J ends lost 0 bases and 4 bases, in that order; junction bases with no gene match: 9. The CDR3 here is CATSRDPPGGLYNEQFF. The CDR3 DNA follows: TGTGCCACCAGCAGAGATCCCCCGGGGGGACTGTACAATGAGCAGTTCTTC.

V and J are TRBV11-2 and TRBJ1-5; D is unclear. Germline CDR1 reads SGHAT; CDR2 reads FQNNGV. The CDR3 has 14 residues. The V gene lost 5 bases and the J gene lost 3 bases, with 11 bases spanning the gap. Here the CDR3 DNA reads TGTGCCAGCAGCCCAAGACCGAACAATCAGCCCCAGCATTTT. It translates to CASSPRPNNQPQHF.

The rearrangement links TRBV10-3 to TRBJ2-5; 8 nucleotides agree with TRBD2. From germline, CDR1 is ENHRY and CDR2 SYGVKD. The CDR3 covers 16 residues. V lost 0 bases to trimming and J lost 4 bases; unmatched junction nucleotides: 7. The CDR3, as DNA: TGTGCCATCAGTGAGTCGAAAGCGGGAGTTTTAGAGACCCAGTACTTC. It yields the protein CAISESKAGVLETQYF.

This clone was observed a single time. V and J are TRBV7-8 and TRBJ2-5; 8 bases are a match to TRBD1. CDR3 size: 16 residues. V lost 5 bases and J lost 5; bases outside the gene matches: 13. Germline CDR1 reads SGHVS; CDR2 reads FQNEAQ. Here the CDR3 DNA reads TGTGCCAGCAGCCAGGGTTCGGGACAGGCATGGGAGACCCAGTACTTC. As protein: CASSQGSGQAWETQYF.

The CDR3 region is CASSPPGRRNTEAFF. The CDR3, as DNA: TGTGCCAGCTCACCACCTGGTAGGCGAAACACTGAAGCTTTCTTT. This rearrangement joins TRBV18 to TRBJ1-1; no reliable D call. Looked up from germline, CDR1 is KGHSH and CDR2 is LQKENI. The ends were cut back, 0 bases at V and 2 bases at J, with 10 bases in the middle. The CDR3 runs to 15 residues.

Here the CDR3 reads CASSPLAGVGEQFF. The CDR3 DNA reads as TGTGCCAGCAGCCCACTAGCGGGAGTGGGTGAGCAGTTCTTC. This rearrangement joins TRBV7-2 to TRBJ2-1; 11 bases map to TRBD2. Germline V gene sequence: CDR1 SGHTA, CDR2 FQGNSA. This CDR3 is built from 14 residues. V shed 5 bases and J 9 bases; nucleotides not matched to a gene: 6. Full variable domain (remainder filled in from reference TRBV7-2 and TRBJ2-1): GAGVSQSPSNKVTEKGKDVELRCDPISGHTALYWYRQSLGQGLEFLIYFQGNSAPDKSGLPSDRFSAERTGGSVSTLTIQRTQQEDSAVYLCASSPLAGVGEQFFGPGTRLTVL.

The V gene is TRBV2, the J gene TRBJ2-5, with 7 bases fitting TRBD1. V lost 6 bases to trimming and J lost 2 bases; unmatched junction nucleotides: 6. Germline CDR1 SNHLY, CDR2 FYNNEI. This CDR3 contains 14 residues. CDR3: CASRPGQVQETQYF. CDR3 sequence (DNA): TGTGCCAGCAGACCAGGACAGGTTCAAGAGACCCAGTACTTC.

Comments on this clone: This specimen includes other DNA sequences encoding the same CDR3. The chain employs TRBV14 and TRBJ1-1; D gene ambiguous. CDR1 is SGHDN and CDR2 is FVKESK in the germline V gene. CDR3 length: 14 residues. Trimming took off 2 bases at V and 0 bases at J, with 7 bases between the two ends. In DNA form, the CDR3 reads TGTGCCAGCAGCCAACCTGGGATGAACACTGAAGCTTTCTTT. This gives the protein CASSQPGMNTEAFF.

Here the CDR3 reads CASSMTSGRAGTDTQYF. The CDR3 DNA reads TGTGCCAGCAGCATGACTAGCGGGAGGGCCGGAACAGATACGCAGTATTTT. The chain couples TRBV7-3 to TRBJ2-3; 14 positions agree with TRBD2. CDR1 SGHTA and CDR2 FQGTGA come from the germline V gene. V lost 5 bases, J lost 3 bases, and 7 bases stayed unmatched. This CDR3 is built from 17 residues.

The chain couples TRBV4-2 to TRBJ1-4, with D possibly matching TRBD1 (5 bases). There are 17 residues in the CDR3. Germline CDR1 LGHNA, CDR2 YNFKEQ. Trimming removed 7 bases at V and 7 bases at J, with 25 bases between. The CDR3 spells CASTNLPGDGISEKLFF. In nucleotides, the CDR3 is TGTGCCAGCACCAATTTACCCGGGGACGGCATTAGTGAAAAACTGTTTTTT.

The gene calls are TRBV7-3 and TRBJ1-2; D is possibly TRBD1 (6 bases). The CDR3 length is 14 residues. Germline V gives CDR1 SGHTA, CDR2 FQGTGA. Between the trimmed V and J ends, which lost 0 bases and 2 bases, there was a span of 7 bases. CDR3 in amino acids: CASSLTTGNYGYTF. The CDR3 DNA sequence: TGTGCCAGCAGCTTAACCACAGGGAACTATGGCTACACCTTC.

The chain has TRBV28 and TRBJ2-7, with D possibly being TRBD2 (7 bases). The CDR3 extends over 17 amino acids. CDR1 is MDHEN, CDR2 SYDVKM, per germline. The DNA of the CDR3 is TGTGCTTCATCAGATCCGCGACAGGCCGGGGGGTCCTACGAGCAGTACTTC. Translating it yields CASSDPRQAGGSYEQYF.

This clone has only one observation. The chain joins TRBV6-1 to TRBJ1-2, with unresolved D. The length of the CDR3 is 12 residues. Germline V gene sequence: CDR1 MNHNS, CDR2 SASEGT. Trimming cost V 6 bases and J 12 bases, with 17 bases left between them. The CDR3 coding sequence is TGTGCCAGCAGGGGGAACCGAGGGAGGGACACCTTC. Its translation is CASRGNRGRDTF.

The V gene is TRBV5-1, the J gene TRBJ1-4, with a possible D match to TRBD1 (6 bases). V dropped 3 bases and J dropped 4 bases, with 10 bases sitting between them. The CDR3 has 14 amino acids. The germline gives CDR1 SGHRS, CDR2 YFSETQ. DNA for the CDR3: TGCGCCAGCAGCTCAGGGGCGATTAATGAAAAACTGTTTTTT. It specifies CASSSGAINEKLFF.

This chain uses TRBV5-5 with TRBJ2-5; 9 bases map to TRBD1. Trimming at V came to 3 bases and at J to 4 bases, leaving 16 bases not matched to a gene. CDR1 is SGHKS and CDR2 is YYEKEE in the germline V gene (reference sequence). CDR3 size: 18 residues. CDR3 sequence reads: CASSSLFRDRVSGETQYF. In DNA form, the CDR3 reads TGTGCCAGCAGCTCGCTATTCCGGGACAGGGTTTCTGGAGAGACCCAGTACTTC.

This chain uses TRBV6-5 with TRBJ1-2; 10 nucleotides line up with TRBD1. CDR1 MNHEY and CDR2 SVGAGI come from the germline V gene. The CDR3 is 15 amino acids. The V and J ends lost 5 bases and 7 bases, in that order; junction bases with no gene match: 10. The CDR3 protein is CASSQTGTGVVGYTF. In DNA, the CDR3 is TGTGCCAGCAGTCAAACCGGGACAGGGGTCGTTGGCTACACCTTC.